These T cell receptor beta chains were read from a single sample in a study of blood T cell repertoires in COVID-19. Using immunoSEQ multiplex PCR, the repertoire was profiled, and TCRdb retains in-frame clones only, with some absent. The repertoire holds over 70,000 clones, more than 70% seen once, with 15% to 20% in the top ten. Material: peripheral blood. The source of these receptors is a man aged 70 or older with active or convalescent COVID-19. Both conserved end residues are part of each CDR3. D genes are given only for firm matches. Clone size is not always given. Where it is, it says once, few, many or a class for expanded clones.

d_gene	v_gene	abundance	j_gene	CDR3nt	CDR3aa
TRBD1	TRBV9	-	TRBJ1-6	TGTGCCAGCAGCAAGGACCCAGGGGGATTGTTGTCACCCCTCCACTTT	CASSKDPGGLLSPLHF
TRBD2	TRBV11-3	-	TRBJ2-5	TGTGCCAGCAGCTTATCCCTAGCGGAAGAGACCCAGTACTTC	CASSLSLAEETQYF
-	TRBV19	-	TRBJ2-2	TGTGCCAGTAGTCTAGATGTGGGACACGGGGAGCTGTTTTTT	CASSLDVGHGELFF
-	TRBV28	-	TRBJ2-2	TGTGCCAGCACTCAGTCCGGGTTGTCCGGGGAGCTGTTTTTT	CASTQSGLSGELFF
TRBD1	TRBV7-3	-	TRBJ2-2	TGTGCCAGCAGCTTATTGGGACAGGGGCTTTCAACCGGGGAGCTGTTTTTT	CASSLLGQGLSTGELFF
TRBD1	TRBV5-1	few	TRBJ2-2	TGCGCCAGCAGTTCCCACAGGGGCACCGGGGAGCTGTTTTTT	CASSSHRGTGELFF
-	TRBV6-2/TRBV6-3	-	TRBJ1-1	TGTGCCAGCACTTATGGAGCAGCGATTAGCGAAGCTTTCTTT	CASTYGAAISEAFF
-	TRBV28	few	TRBJ2-7	TGTGCCAGCAGCAACTACGAGCAGTACTTC	CASSNYEQYF
-	TRBV12-5	-	TRBJ1-5	TGTGCTAGTGGTTTGGGGGGTCCTAAGGGGCAGCCCCAGCATTTT	CASGLGGPKGQPQHF
-	TRBV7-3	-	TRBJ1-2	TGTGCCAGCAGCCCACAGGGTGGGGATTCGTTTGGCTACACCTTC	CASSPQGGDSFGYTF
-	TRBV7-3	-	TRBJ2-3	TGTGCCAGCAGCCCGGGGGGCTTTGCAGATACGCAGTATTTT	CASSPGGFADTQYF
-	TRBV7-5	-	TRBJ1-2	TGTGTCAGAAGCGAAGGAGTAGGGGGGGATGGCTACACCTTC	CVRSEGVGGDGYTF
TRBD1	TRBV5-1	-	TRBJ2-1	TGCGCCAGCAGCTTGGAGGCGGCCAGGGGGCCGGGTTGGTTCTTC	CASSLEAARGPGWFF
TRBD1	TRBV7-8	-	TRBJ2-7	TGTGCCAGCAGCACAGGGGTAGGCTACGAGCAGTACTTC	CASSTGVGYEQYF
-	TRBV6-5	-	TRBJ1-1	TGTGCCAGCAGTCGTTCTGGTGGGACAGAAGCTTTCTTT	CASSRSGGTEAFF
-	TRBV6-5	-	TRBJ2-1	TGTGCCAGCAGTTACTTTGGGCTAGCCACCAATGAGCAGTTCTTC	CASSYFGLATNEQFF
-	TRBV6-1	once	TRBJ2-3	TGTGCCAGCAGTGAACTACTGAGCACAGATACGCAGTATTTT	CASSELLSTDTQYF
-	TRBV24-1	-	TRBJ2-3	TGTGCCACCCACTCGGGGGAAAGGACAGATACGCAGTATTTT	CATHSGERTDTQYF
-	TRBV5-1	-	TRBJ2-3	TGCGCCAGCAGCTTACGTTCCTCTCATGGAGTCTCAGATACGCAGTATTTT	CASSLRSSHGVSDTQYF
-	TRBV7-9	-	TRBJ2-5	TGTGCCAGCAGCTTAGCGGGGGGCCAAGAGACCCAGTACTTC	CASSLAGGQETQYF
TRBD1	TRBV9	-	TRBJ1-2	TGTGCCAGCAGCCCTTCCGGGACAGGGGATAATGGCTACACCTTC	CASSPSGTGDNGYTF
-	TRBV3-1/TRBV3-2	-	TRBJ1-6	TGTGCCGCTTCCGGAGATCATTCACCCCTCCACTTT	CAASGDHSPLHF
-	TRBV20-1	-	TRBJ1-1	TGCAGTGCTACGGGGAACACTGAAGCTTTCTTT	CSATGNTEAFF
TRBD1	TRBV29-1	-	TRBJ2-1	TGCAGCGGTAGACAGGGGTACAATGAGCAGTTCTTC	CSGRQGYNEQFF
-	TRBV10-3	few	TRBJ2-7	TGTGCCATCAGCCGTTCGGTGTCCTACGAGCAGTACTTC	CAISRSVSYEQYF
-	TRBV28	-	TRBJ2-3	TGTGCCAGCAGTTTCAGGAGCACAGATACGCAGTATTTT	CASSFRSTDTQYF
-	TRBV24-1	-	TRBJ1-6	TGTGCCACCAGTGACTCCTCCGGGGGGGCGATTTCACCCCTCCACTTT	CATSDSSGGAISPLHF
TRBD1	TRBV10-3	-	TRBJ1-5	TGTGCCATCAGCGAAGACAGGGGTGCGTTCGTCCAGCATTTT	CAISEDRGAFVQHF
TRBD1	TRBV6-5	-	TRBJ2-1	TGTGCCAGCAGTAAACCCGAACAGGGGGGCAATGAGCAGTTCTTC	CASSKPEQGGNEQFF
-	TRBV7-2	-	TRBJ2-7	TGTGCCAGCAGCTCCTACACAGCCTACGAGCAGTACTTC	CASSSYTAYEQYF
-	TRBV27	-	TRBJ2-2	TGTGCCAGCAGTTTGGGGGGGCCATCGAACACCGGGGAGCTGTTTTTT	CASSLGGPSNTGELFF
TRBD1	TRBV28	-	TRBJ1-5	TGTGCCAGCAGTGACTGGACAGGGACCAATCAGCCCCAGCATTTT	CASSDWTGTNQPQHF
-	TRBV28	-	TRBJ1-5	TGTGCCAGCAGTTTGAGAGGGGGTCAGCCCCAGCATTTT	CASSLRGGQPQHF
-	TRBV27	once	TRBJ1-3	TGTGCCAGCATCTTGGCGACAGCCCCCATTAATCCCTCTGGAAACACCATATATTTT	CASILATAPINPSGNTIYF
-	TRBV18	-	TRBJ2-3	TGTGCCAGCTCGTCTACCACAGATACGCAGTATTTT	CASSSTTDTQYF
TRBD2	TRBV19	-	TRBJ2-7	TGTGCCAGTAGTATTTCAACCGGGACTAGCGGATACGAGCAGTACTTC	CASSISTGTSGYEQYF
-	TRBV7-9	-	TRBJ1-4	TGTGCCAGCAGCCGAGGGATAGGGGGTAGGATTGAAAAACTGTTTTTT	CASSRGIGGRIEKLFF
-	TRBV18	few	TRBJ1-5	TGTGCCAGCTCACCCCCGGGACAAGTGCAGCCCCAGCATTTT	CASSPPGQVQPQHF
-	TRBV5-1	-	TRBJ1-2	TGCGCCAGCAGCACTTCTCTTCCGAGTTATGGCTACACCTTC	CASSTSLPSYGYTF
-	TRBV7-3	-	TRBJ2-6	TGTGCCAGCAGCTTTACCCCAGATACCGGGGCCAACGTCCTGACTTTC	CASSFTPDTGANVLTF
-	TRBV28	few	TRBJ1-2	TGTGCCAGCAGCTCCGGGACTGTCGCTAACTATGGCTACACCTTC	CASSSGTVANYGYTF
TRBD1	TRBV5-4	-	TRBJ1-2	TGTGCCAGCAGCCTGGATACAGGGGGCAGTGGTTATGGCTACACCTTC	CASSLDTGGSGYGYTF
TRBD1	TRBV24-1	-	TRBJ2-2	TGTGCCACCCGCGGGACAGGGTTGTCCGGGGAGCTGTTTTTT	CATRGTGLSGELFF
TRBD1	TRBV6-5	-	TRBJ1-4	TGTGCCAGCAGGGGGACAGGGTTCGCTAATGAAAAACTGTTTTTT	CASRGTGFANEKLFF
TRBD1	TRBV9	-	TRBJ1-6	TGTGCCAGCAGCACCGACCCGGGACAGAAGAATTCACCCCTCCACTTT	CASSTDPGQKNSPLHF
TRBD1	TRBV29-1	-	TRBJ1-5	TGCAGCGTTGTTGTCGGGGGACAGGGAGCCCAGCATTTT	CSVVVGGQGAQHF
-	TRBV27	-	TRBJ2-7	TGTGCCAGCGGGGGGCAGGACAGGTACACCTACGAGCAGTACTTC	CASGGQDRYTYEQYF
-	TRBV6-5	-	TRBJ1-4	TGTGCCAGCAGTTCCACCTCAGCAACTAATGAAAAACTGTTTTTT	CASSSTSATNEKLFF
-	TRBV3-1/TRBV3-2	-	TRBJ1-5	TGTGCCAGCAGCCAAGTCGGTAGCAATCAGCCCCAGCATTTT	CASSQVGSNQPQHF
TRBD2	TRBV5-6	-	TRBJ2-7	TGTGCCAGCAGCAACCTCGGACTAGCGGGGTCCTACGAGCAGTACTTC	CASSNLGLAGSYEQYF
-	TRBV7-9	-	TRBJ2-2	TGTGCCAGCACCCCTTCAGAGGTGGGGAACACCGGGGAGCTGTTTTTT	CASTPSEVGNTGELFF
-	TRBV15	-	TRBJ1-4	TGTGCCACCAGCAGAGATGAATCGGGAAAACTGTTTTTT	CATSRDESGKLFF
-	TRBV5-1	-	TRBJ1-4	TGCGCCAGCAGCTTGGGAGGGAATGAAAAACTGTTTTTT	CASSLGGNEKLFF
-	TRBV6-5	-	TRBJ1-6	TGTGCCAGCAGTCCCCGACAGGTTAATTCACCCCTCCACTTT	CASSPRQVNSPLHF
-	TRBV7-9	-	TRBJ2-7	TGTGCCAGCAGCACAACTTACACCTCGACTAGACGGTCCTACGAGCAGTACTTC	CASSTTYTSTRRSYEQYF
-	TRBV28	-	TRBJ2-4	TGTGCCAGCAGCCCCGGTGGCGGCCTAGTGGACATTCAGTACTTC	CASSPGGGLVDIQYF
-	TRBV6-5	-	TRBJ1-4	TGTGCCAGCAGCCTAAATACAGGGATTAATGAAAAACTGTTTTTT	CASSLNTGINEKLFF
TRBD1	TRBV7-3	-	TRBJ2-1	TGTGCCAGCAGCCTTGGGACAGGGGTGTTCGGTGAGCAGTTCTTC	CASSLGTGVFGEQFF
-	TRBV6-1	-	TRBJ1-1	TGTGCCAGCAGTGAAGGGACAGCCAACACTGAAGCTTTCTTT	CASSEGTANTEAFF